Listed below are T cell receptor beta chains from one sample, sequenced in a study of blood T cell repertoires in COVID-19. TCRdb's copy holds only in-frame clones and misses some; the assay was immunoSEQ multiplex PCR. The sample records about 140,000 clones, roughly 86% being singletons. The sequenced sample consisted of peripheral blood. Receptors were obtained from a woman aged 60-75 years with acute or convalescent COVID-19. CDR3s include the opening cysteine and the closing phenylalanine or tryptophan. D genes are given only for firm matches. Clone sizes are given selectively: once, few, many, or a class where the clone is expanded.

V	D	J	length	size	CDR3	DNA
TRBV6-5	-	TRBJ1-2	15	-	CASTRDSFANYGYTF	TGTGCCAGCACCCGAGACAGCTTTGCTAACTATGGCTACACCTTC
TRBV24-1	TRBD2	TRBJ2-1	16	-	CATSDPLAGGNNEQFF	TGTGCCACCAGTGACCCCCTAGCGGGGGGGAACAATGAGCAGTTCTTC
TRBV30	-	TRBJ2-2	14	-	CAWSEGVDTGELFF	TGTGCCTGGAGTGAAGGGGTCGACACCGGGGAGCTGTTTTTT
TRBV6-5	-	TRBJ1-2	13	-	CASSYGGAQGYTF	TGTGCCAGCAGTTACGGGGGGGCGCAGGGCTACACCTTC
TRBV28	TRBD1	TRBJ1-1	16	-	CASSLSRQGLHTEAFF	TGTGCCAGCAGTTTATCACGACAGGGGCTTCACACTGAAGCTTTCTTT
TRBV18	-	TRBJ2-7	17	-	CASSPSQSVTSSYEQYF	TGTGCCAGCTCTCCAAGCCAGTCCGTTACTAGCTCCTACGAGCAGTACTTC
TRBV30	-	TRBJ2-5	12	-	CACRRQWETQYF	TGTGCCTGTCGGAGGCAGTGGGAGACCCAGTACTTC
TRBV20-1	-	TRBJ1-1	11	-	CSASLVGQLFF	TGCAGTGCTAGTTTAGTAGGACAGCTTTTCTTT
TRBV28	-	TRBJ1-1	13	once	CASSLLFQGGAFF	TGTGCCAGCAGTTTACTTTTCCAGGGAGGGGCTTTCTTT
TRBV7-3	TRBD1	TRBJ2-6	17	-	CASSGGQGPSGANVLTF	TGTGCCAGCAGCGGTGGACAGGGTCCCTCTGGGGCCAACGTCCTGACTTTC
TRBV7-2	TRBD1	TRBJ1-4	17	-	CASSSQPLRGLGEKLFF	TGTGCCAGCAGCTCGCAACCTCTCAGGGGGCTTGGCGAAAAACTGTTTTTT
TRBV4-3	-	TRBJ1-1	13	-	CASSPLGATEAFF	TGCGCCAGCAGCCCGCTGGGGGCCACTGAAGCTTTCTTT
TRBV5-8	-	TRBJ1-2	16	-	CASSLVFGGAYYGYTF	TGTGCCAGCAGCTTGGTGTTTGGGGGGGCTTACTATGGCTACACCTTC
TRBV19	-	TRBJ2-2	15	-	CASSIQGLGPGELFF	TGTGCCAGTAGTATACAGGGATTGGGCCCCGGGGAGCTGTTTTTT
TRBV4-1	-	TRBJ2-5	17	-	CASSQFAGLAAGETQYF	TGCGCCAGCAGCCAGTTTGCAGGGTTGGCTGCGGGGGAGACCCAGTACTTC
TRBV6-5	-	TRBJ1-2	15	-	CASSTPRGYSHGYTF	TGTGCCAGCAGTACCCCTAGGGGATACTCGCATGGCTACACCTTC
TRBV27	-	TRBJ2-2	15	-	CASSPRRVGTGELFF	TGTGCCAGCAGTCCTAGGAGGGTAGGCACCGGGGAGCTGTTTTTT
TRBV9	-	TRBJ1-6	14	-	CASRAARGNSPLHF	TGTGCCAGCAGAGCCGCGAGGGGGAATTCACCCCTCCACTTT
TRBV28	-	TRBJ2-3	15	-	CASSLLTAVSDTQYF	TGTGCCAGCAGTTTACTGACAGCAGTGTCAGATACGCAGTATTTT
TRBV11-2	TRBD2	TRBJ2-7	18	-	CASSLDGGGISTPYEQYF	TGTGCCAGCAGCTTAGATGGCGGGGGGATTTCAACCCCCTACGAGCAGTACTTC
TRBV2	TRBD2	TRBJ2-5	17	-	CASRPWGTSGTQETQYF	TGTGCCAGCCGCCCCTGGGGGACTAGCGGGACTCAAGAGACCCAGTACTTC
TRBV6-1	-	TRBJ1-3	19	-	CASSETGGPHFSSGNTIYF	TGTGCCAGCAGTGAGACGGGGGGGCCCCACTTCAGCTCTGGAAACACCATATATTTT
TRBV18	-	TRBJ2-7	13	-	CASSPPRGYEQYF	TGTGCCAGCTCACCACCCCGCGGCTACGAGCAGTACTTC
TRBV4-1	-	TRBJ1-5	18	once	CASSQEWRSPVINQPQHF	TGCGCCAGCAGCCAAGAATGGCGGAGCCCAGTTATTAATCAGCCCCAGCATTTT
TRBV19	-	TRBJ1-1	14	-	CASSISRRSTEAFF	TGTGCCAGTAGTATATCCCGCAGGTCGACTGAAGCTTTCTTT
TRBV6-5	TRBD2	TRBJ2-1	15	-	CASRRTSGGYNEQFF	TGTGCCAGCAGACGGACTAGCGGGGGTTACAATGAGCAGTTCTTC
TRBV7-3	-	TRBJ2-5	15	-	CASSLIGVREETQYF	TGTGCCAGCAGCTTAATTGGCGTCAGGGAAGAGACCCAGTACTTC
TRBV11-3	TRBD1	TRBJ2-7	12	-	CASSNDRGEQYF	TGTGCCAGCAGCAACGACAGGGGCGAGCAGTACTTC
TRBV4-2	-	TRBJ2-2	19	-	CASSQDVRRDLRDTGELFF	TGTGCCAGCAGCCAAGATGTGCGAAGGGACTTGAGGGACACCGGGGAGCTGTTTTTT
TRBV5-6	TRBD2	TRBJ2-5	17	-	CASSLEGLLAGQETQYF	TGTGCCAGCAGCTTGGAGGGCTTACTAGCGGGCCAAGAGACCCAGTACTTC
TRBV5-4	-	TRBJ2-6	14	few	CASSLVSGANVLTF	TGTGCCAGCAGCTTGGTGAGCGGGGCCAACGTCCTGACTTTC